This is a list of T cell receptor beta chains from one sample in a study of shared clonotypes between healthy human individuals. Data came from immunoSEQ multiplex PCR; TCRdb stores just in-frame clones and leaves some out. The sample has just over 2,000,000 clones, about 95% seen once. Sequencing was done on a sample of naive CD8+ T cells sorted from blood. All receptors derive from a man between 18 and 35 years old in good health. CDR3s include the opening cysteine and the closing phenylalanine or tryptophan. The D gene is left open where the match is weak. Expanded clones are given a class, and other clones once, few, many or no size at all.

>-|TRBJ2-1|-|TRBV13
CASSLLLDNEQFF
TGTGCCAGCAGCCTTTTACTGGACAATGAGCAGTTCTTC
>-|TRBJ2-5|-|TRBV11-1
CASSFPPGETQYF
TGTGCCAGCAGCTTCCCCCCTGGAGAGACCCAGTACTTC
>TRBD2|TRBJ2-5|-|TRBV7-9
CASSPTSGGQETQYF
TGTGCCAGCAGTCCGACTAGCGGGGGCCAAGAGACCCAGTACTTC
>-|TRBJ2-1|-|TRBV13
CASSLYRDNEQFF
TGTGCCAGCAGCCTATACAGGGACAATGAGCAGTTCTTC
>-|TRBJ1-2|once|TRBV29-1
CSLHPLDRNNGYTF
TGCAGCCTCCACCCCTTGGACAGAAACAATGGCTACACCTTC
>-|TRBJ1-2|-|TRBV9
CASSVGGSRTAANYGYTF
TGTGCCAGCAGCGTAGGGGGGTCCCGGACAGCAGCTAACTATGGCTACACCTTC
>TRBD2|TRBJ2-1|-|TRBV6-4
CASLGGTRSYNEQFF
TGTGCCAGCCTGGGGGGGACTAGATCCTACAATGAGCAGTTCTTC
>-|TRBJ2-7|-|TRBV4-3
CASSQAMGTKYEQYF
TGCGCCAGCAGCCAAGCTATGGGGACAAAGTACGAGCAGTACTTC
>-|TRBJ1-1|-|TRBV4-1
CASSQVVTPEAFF
TGCGCCAGCAGCCAAGTGGTTACCCCTGAAGCTTTCTTT
>-|TRBJ2-7|-|TRBV19
CASTPTASSYEQYF
TGTGCCAGTACCCCCACAGCCTCCTCCTACGAGCAGTACTTC
>TRBD1|TRBJ2-5|-|TRBV5-8
CASSQDRLKTQYF
TGTGCCAGCAGCCAGGACAGGCTGAAGACCCAGTACTTC
>-|TRBJ2-3|once|TRBV7-2
CASSLEAAVFLTDTQYF
TGTGCCAGCAGCTTAGAGGCAGCCGTTTTTCTCACAGATACGCAGTATTTT
>TRBD2|TRBJ2-7|-|TRBV30
CAWSVELAEPYEQYF
TGTGCCTGGAGTGTCGAACTAGCGGAGCCCTACGAGCAGTACTTC
>-|TRBJ1-1|-|TRBV27
CASRYFTGSTEAFF
TGTGCCAGCAGGTATTTTACAGGGAGCACTGAAGCTTTCTTT
>TRBD1|TRBJ2-1|-|TRBV4-3
CTSSQDQGETSYNEQFF
TGCACCAGCAGCCAAGATCAGGGGGAGACCTCCTACAATGAGCAGTTCTTC
>TRBD1|TRBJ2-3|-|TRBV7-6
CASSLNPDRTDTQYF
TGTGCCAGCAGCTTAAATCCGGACAGGACAGATACGCAGTATTTT
>-|TRBJ2-1|-|TRBV27
CASSLSQGYNEQFF
TGTGCCAGCAGTTTATCCCAGGGTTACAATGAGCAGTTCTTC
>-|TRBJ2-1|-|TRBV4-1
CARKPGEQFF
TGCGCCAGAAAGCCCGGGGAGCAGTTCTTC
>TRBD1|TRBJ2-7|-|TRBV7-9
CASSESGQGNEQYF
TGTGCCAGCAGCGAATCTGGACAGGGGAACGAGCAGTACTTC
>TRBD2|TRBJ2-7|-|TRBV9
CASSPSGGNYEQYF
TGTGCCAGCTCCCCCAGCGGGGGCAACTACGAGCAGTACTTC
>-|TRBJ2-7|-|TRBV2
CASSPLPGMAGKGFSDEQYF
TGTGCCAGCAGTCCACTTCCAGGAATGGCTGGCAAGGGGTTTTCCGACGAGCAGTACTTC
>-|TRBJ1-2|-|TRBV7-9
CASSFTGPNYGYTF
TGTGCCAGCAGCTTTACGGGTCCTAACTATGGCTACACCTTC
>TRBD2|TRBJ2-5|-|TRBV5-1
CASSLGLAGGEYQETQYF
TGCGCCAGCAGCTTAGGACTAGCGGGAGGCGAGTACCAAGAGACCCAGTACTTC
>-|TRBJ2-2|-|TRBV27
CASSLWLTGELFF
TGTGCCAGCAGTTTATGGTTGACCGGGGAGCTGTTTTTT
>-|TRBJ1-2|-|TRBV25-1
CASSEVSGTYGYTF
TGTGCCAGCAGTGAGGTGTCAGGGACCTATGGCTACACCTTC
>TRBD1|TRBJ2-7|-|TRBV10-3
CAITPGTGLDEQYF
TGTGCCATCACCCCCGGGACAGGGCTCGACGAGCAGTACTTC
>TRBD2|TRBJ2-3|-|TRBV7-6
CASSERLAASTDTQYF
TGTGCCAGCAGCGAACGACTAGCCGCTAGCACAGATACGCAGTATTTT
>-|TRBJ1-2|-|TRBV5-1
CASSLDGDSYGYTF
TGCGCCAGCAGCTTGGATGGGGATTCCTATGGCTACACCTTC
>-|TRBJ1-1|-|TRBV5-1
CASSNTGTEAFF
TGCGCCAGCAGCAACACGGGCACTGAAGCTTTCTTT
>TRBD2|TRBJ2-2|-|TRBV27
CASSGGMGFGGELFF
TGTGCCAGCAGCGGGGGGATGGGGTTTGGCGGGGAGCTGTTTTTT
>-|TRBJ2-3|-|TRBV9
CASSPPGFTDTQYF
TGTGCCAGCAGCCCGCCAGGGTTCACAGATACGCAGTATTTT
>-|TRBJ2-5|-|TRBV5-4
CASSPRGGETQYF
TGTGCCAGCAGCCCCAGGGGGGGGGAGACCCAGTACTTC
>-|TRBJ2-7|-|TRBV4-3
CASSQGTQSSYEQYF
TGCGCCAGCAGCCAAGGGACACAAAGCTCCTACGAGCAGTACTTC
>TRBD1|TRBJ1-3|-|TRBV25-1
CASSAGDRGGNTIYF
TGTGCCAGCAGTGCAGGGGACAGGGGTGGAAACACCATATATTTT
>TRBD1|TRBJ1-6|few|TRBV5-1
CASSRDRAPTRDSPLHF
TGCGCCAGCAGCAGGGACAGGGCCCCCACAAGGGATTCACCCCTCCACTTT
>-|TRBJ1-5|-|TRBV2
CASSEGPGRQPQHF
TGTGCCAGCAGTGAAGGGCCAGGGCGACAGCCCCAGCATTTT
>-|TRBJ2-7|-|TRBV7-9
CASSPVYEQYF
TGTGCCAGCAGCCCCGTGTACGAGCAGTACTTC
>-|TRBJ1-5|-|TRBV6-5
CASSPRISNQPQHF
TGTGCCAGCAGTCCTCGTATTAGCAATCAGCCCCAGCATTTT
>-|TRBJ2-7|-|TRBV27
CASSFGGKSEQYF
TGTGCCAGCAGTTTTGGCGGGAAGTCCGAGCAGTACTTC
>TRBD1|TRBJ2-7|-|TRBV7-2
CASSLGQGWYEQYF
TGTGCCAGCAGCCTGGGACAGGGTTGGTACGAGCAGTACTTC
>-|TRBJ1-1|-|TRBV28
CASSFPGRGLEAFF
TGTGCCAGCAGTTTTCCCGGGCGCGGGCTTGAAGCTTTCTTT
>-|TRBJ1-6|-|TRBV4-1
CASSAPLGSYNSPLHF
TGCGCCAGCAGCGCCCCCTTGGGATCCTATAATTCACCCCTCCACTTT
>-|TRBJ2-7|-|TRBV6-1
CASTGDSYEQYF
TGTGCCAGCACCGGGGATTCCTACGAGCAGTACTTC
>TRBD2|TRBJ2-7|once|TRBV2
CASTSGYEQYF
TGTGCCAGCACTAGCGGCTACGAGCAGTACTTC
>-|TRBJ1-5|-|TRBV6-1
CASSDSWESNQPQHF
TGTGCCAGCAGTGACTCCTGGGAGAGCAATCAGCCCCAGCATTTT
>-|TRBJ2-5|once|TRBV19
CASRRSRGERQETQYF
TGTGCCAGTAGAAGGTCTCGTGGGGAGAGACAAGAGACCCAGTACTTC
>-|TRBJ2-2|-|TRBV4-1
CASSQHTGELFF
TGCGCCAGCAGCCAACACACCGGGGAGCTGTTTTTT
>-|TRBJ2-7|-|TRBV7-2
CASSFSTGSVPYEQYF
TGTGCCAGCAGCTTCTCTACCGGGAGTGTCCCCTACGAGCAGTACTTC
>-|TRBJ2-1|once|TRBV5-6
CASSFVAGDEQFF
TGTGCCAGCAGCTTCGTGGCAGGGGATGAGCAGTTCTTC
>-|TRBJ1-2|-|TRBV6-1
CASRWDNYGYTF
TGTGCCAGCAGGTGGGATAACTATGGCTACACCTTC
>TRBD1|TRBJ1-2|-|TRBV4-3
CASSLGQGPLLGYTF
TGCGCCAGCAGCCTGGGACAGGGGCCTCTCCTCGGCTACACCTTC
>TRBD1|TRBJ1-5|-|TRBV7-8
CASSPYWTGALNQPQHF
TGTGCCAGCAGCCCCTATTGGACAGGGGCCCTTAATCAGCCCCAGCATTTT
>TRBD2|TRBJ2-1|-|TRBV9
CASSVGLAGQHSYNEQFF
TGTGCCAGCAGCGTAGGTTTAGCGGGGCAACACTCCTACAATGAGCAGTTCTTC
>-|TRBJ2-7|-|TRBV1
CTSSQVQGETYEQYF
TGCACCAGCAGCCAAGTGCAGGGAGAGACCTACGAGCAGTACTTC
>-|TRBJ2-5|-|TRBV14
CASSQDRKAQYF
TGTGCCAGCAGCCAAGATAGAAAGGCCCAGTACTTC